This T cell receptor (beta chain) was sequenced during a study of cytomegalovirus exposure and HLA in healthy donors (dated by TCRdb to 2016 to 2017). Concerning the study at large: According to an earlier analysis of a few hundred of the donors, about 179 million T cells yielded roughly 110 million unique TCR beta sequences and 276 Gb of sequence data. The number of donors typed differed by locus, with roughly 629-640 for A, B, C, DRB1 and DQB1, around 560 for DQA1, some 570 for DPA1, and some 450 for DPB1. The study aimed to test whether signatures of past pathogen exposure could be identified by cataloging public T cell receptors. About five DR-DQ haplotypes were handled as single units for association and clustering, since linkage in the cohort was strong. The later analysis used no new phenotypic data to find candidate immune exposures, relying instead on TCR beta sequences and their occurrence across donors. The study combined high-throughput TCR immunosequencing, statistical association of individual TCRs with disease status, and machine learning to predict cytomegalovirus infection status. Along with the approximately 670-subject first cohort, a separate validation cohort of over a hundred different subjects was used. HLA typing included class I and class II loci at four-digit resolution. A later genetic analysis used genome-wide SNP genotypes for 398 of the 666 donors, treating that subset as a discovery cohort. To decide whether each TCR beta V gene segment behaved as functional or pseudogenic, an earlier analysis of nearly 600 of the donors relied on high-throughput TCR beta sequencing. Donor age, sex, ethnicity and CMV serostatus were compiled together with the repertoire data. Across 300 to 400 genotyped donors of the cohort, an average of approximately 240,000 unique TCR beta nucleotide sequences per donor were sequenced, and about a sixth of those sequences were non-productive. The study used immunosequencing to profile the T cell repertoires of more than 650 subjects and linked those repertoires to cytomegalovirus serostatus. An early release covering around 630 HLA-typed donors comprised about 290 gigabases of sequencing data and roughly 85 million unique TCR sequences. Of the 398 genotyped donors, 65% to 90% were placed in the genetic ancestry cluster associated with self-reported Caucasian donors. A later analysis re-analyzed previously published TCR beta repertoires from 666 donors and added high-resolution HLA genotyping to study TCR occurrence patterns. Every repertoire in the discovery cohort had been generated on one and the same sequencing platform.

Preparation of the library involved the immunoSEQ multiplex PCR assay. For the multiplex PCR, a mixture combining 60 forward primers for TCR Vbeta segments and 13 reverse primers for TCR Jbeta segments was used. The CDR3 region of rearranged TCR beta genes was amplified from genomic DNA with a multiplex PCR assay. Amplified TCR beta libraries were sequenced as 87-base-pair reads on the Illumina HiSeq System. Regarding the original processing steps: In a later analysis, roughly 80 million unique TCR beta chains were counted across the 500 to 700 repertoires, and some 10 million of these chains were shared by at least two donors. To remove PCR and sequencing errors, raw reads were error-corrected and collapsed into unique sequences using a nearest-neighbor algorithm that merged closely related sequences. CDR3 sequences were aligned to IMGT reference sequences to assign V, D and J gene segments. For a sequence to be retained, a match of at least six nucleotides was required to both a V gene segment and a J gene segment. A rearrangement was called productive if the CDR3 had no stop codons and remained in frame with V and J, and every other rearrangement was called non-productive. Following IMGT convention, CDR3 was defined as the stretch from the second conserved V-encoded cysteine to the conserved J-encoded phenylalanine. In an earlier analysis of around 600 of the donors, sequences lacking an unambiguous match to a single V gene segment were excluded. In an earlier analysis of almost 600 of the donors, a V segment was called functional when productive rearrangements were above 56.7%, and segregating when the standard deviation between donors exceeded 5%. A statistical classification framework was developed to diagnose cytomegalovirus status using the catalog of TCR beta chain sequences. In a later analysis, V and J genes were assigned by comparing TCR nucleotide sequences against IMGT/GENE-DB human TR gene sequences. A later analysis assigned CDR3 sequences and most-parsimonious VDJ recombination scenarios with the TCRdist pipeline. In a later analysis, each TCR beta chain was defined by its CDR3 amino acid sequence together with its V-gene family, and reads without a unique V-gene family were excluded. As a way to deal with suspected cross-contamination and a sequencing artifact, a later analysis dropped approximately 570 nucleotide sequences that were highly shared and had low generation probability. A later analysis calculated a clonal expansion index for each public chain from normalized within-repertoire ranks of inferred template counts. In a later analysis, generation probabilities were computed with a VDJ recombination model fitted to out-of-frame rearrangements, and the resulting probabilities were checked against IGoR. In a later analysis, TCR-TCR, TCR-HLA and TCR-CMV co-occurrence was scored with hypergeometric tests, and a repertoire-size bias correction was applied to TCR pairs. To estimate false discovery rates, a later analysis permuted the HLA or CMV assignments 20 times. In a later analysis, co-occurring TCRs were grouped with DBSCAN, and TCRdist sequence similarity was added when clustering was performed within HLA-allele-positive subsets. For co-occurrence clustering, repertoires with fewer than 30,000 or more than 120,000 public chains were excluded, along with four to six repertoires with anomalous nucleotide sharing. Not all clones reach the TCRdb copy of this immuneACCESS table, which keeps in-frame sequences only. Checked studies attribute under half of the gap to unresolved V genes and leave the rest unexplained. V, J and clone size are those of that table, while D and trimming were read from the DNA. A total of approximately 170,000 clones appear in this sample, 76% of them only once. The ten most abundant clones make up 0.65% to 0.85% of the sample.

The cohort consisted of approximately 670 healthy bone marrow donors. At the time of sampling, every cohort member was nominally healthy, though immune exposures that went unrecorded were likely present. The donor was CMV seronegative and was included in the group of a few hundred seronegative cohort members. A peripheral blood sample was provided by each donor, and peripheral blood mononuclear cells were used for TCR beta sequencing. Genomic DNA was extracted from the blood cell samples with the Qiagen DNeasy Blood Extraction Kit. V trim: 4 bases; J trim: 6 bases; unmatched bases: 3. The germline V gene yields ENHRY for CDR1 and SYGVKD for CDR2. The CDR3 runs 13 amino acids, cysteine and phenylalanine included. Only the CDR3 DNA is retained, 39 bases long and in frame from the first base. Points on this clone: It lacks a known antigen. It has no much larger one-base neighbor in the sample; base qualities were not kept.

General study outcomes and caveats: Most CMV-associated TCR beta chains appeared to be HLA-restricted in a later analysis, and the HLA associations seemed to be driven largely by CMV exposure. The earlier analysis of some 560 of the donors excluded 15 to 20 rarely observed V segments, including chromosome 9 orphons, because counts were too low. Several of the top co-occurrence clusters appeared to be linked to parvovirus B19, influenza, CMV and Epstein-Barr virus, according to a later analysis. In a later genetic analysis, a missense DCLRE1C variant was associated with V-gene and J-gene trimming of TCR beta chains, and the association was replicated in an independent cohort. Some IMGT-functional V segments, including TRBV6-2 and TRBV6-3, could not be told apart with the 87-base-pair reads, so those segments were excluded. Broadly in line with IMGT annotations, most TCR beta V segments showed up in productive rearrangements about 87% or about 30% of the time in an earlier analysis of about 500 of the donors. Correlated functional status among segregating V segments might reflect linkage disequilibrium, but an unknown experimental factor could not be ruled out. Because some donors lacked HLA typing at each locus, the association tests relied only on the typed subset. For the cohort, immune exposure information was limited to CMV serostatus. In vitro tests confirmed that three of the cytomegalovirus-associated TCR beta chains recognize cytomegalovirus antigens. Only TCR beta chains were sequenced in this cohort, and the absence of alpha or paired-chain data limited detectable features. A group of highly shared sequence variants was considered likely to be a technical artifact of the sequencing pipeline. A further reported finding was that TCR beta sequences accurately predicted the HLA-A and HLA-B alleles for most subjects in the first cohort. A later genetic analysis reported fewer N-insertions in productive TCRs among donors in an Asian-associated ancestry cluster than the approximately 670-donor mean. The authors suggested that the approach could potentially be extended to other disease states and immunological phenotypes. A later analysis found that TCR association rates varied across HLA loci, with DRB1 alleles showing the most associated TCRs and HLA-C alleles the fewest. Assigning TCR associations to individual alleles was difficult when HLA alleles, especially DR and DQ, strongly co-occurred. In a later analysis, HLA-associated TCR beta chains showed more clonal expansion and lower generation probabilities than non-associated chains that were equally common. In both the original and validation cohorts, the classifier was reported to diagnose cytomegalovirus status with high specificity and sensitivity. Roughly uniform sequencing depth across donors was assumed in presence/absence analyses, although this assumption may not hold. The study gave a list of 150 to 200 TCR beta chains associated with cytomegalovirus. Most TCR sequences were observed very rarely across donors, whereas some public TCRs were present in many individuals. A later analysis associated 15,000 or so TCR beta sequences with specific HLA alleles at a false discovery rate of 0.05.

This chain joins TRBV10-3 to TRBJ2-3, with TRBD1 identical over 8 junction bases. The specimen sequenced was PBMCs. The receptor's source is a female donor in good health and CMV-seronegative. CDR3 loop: CAISGTGGDTQYF. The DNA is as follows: TGTGCCATCAGTGGTACAGGGGGGGATACGCAGTATTTT.